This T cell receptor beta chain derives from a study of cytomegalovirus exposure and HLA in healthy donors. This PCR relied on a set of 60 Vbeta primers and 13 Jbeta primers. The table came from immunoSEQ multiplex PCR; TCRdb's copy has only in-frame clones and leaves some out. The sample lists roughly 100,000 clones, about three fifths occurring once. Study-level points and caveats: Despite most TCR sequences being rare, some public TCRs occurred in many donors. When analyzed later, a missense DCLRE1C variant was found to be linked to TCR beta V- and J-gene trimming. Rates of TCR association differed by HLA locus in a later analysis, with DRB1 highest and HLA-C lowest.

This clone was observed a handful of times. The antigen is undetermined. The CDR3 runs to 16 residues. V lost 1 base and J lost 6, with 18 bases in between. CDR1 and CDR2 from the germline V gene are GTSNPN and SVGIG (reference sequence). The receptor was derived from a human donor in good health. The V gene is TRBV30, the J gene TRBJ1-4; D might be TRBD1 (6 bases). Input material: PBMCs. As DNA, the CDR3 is TGTGCCTGGAGTGGTGGGGGCGTGTTATTGGATGAAAAACTGTTTTTT. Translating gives CAWSGGGVLLDEKLFF.